The clone carrying this T cell receptor beta chain appeared a single time. Clones were sequenced by immunoSEQ multiplex PCR, and TCRdb holds only the in-frame ones, with some missing. The table shows 85,000 to 110,000 clones, with about 86% occurring only once. The sample belongs to a study of T cell clones after liver transplantation. V lost 3 bases and J lost 3, with 14 bases in between. This CDR3 contains 15 residues. Germline CDR1 and CDR2: SGHRS and YFSETQ. The chain has TRBV5-1 and TRBJ2-3; unclear D gene. The TCR sequence derives from a human patient who received a liver transplant. T cells may partly derive from the graft donor. Sample: CD4+ T cells from blood, taken around 44 months after liver transplant. CDR3 amino acids: CASSWTDYPTDTQYF. The CDR3 region has the DNA TGCGCCAGCAGCTGGACGGATTACCCGACAGATACGCAGTATTTT.